This T cell receptor (beta chain) was documented in a study of PD-1 blockade in classical Hodgkin lymphoma. V lost 0 bases to trimming and J lost 5 bases, with 8 bases between them. CDR3 length: 13 residues. Per germline, CDR1 LNHNV and CDR2 YYDKDF (reference sequence). Using immunoSEQ multiplex PCR, the repertoire was profiled, and TCRdb retains in-frame clones only, with some absent. The table includes about 30,000 clones, about 85% detected once. Stated time point: cycle 4 day 1 (C4D1), after around six weeks of nivolumab. Every patient experienced relapse after autologous stem cell transplantation, and brentuximab vedotin exposure varied. The authors purified CD4+ T cells from thawed PBMCs by magnetic negative selection. This clone turned up a few times. Its target is not known. Study-level points and caveats: The baseline diversity of complete responders showed similarity to that of newly diagnosed patients. At C4D1, TCR diversity had climbed significantly for CD4+ cells, though not for CD8+ cells.

The source is a human donor with classical Hodgkin lymphoma. Material: CD4+ T cells from blood, obtained before the fourth cycle of nivolumab. The J gene is TRBJ2-7, the V gene TRBV15, with D uncertain. The CDR3 reads CATSRDLADEQYF. In nucleotides, the CDR3 is TGTGCCACCAGCAGAGATCTCGCCGACGAGCAGTACTTC. Full variable domain (missing parts from reference TRBV15 and TRBJ2-7): DAMVIQNPRYQVTQFGKPVTLSCSQTLNHNVMYWYQQKSSQAPKLLFHYYDKDFNNEADTPDNFQSRRPNTSFCFLDIRSPGLGDTAMYLCATSRDLADEQYFGPGTRLTVT.